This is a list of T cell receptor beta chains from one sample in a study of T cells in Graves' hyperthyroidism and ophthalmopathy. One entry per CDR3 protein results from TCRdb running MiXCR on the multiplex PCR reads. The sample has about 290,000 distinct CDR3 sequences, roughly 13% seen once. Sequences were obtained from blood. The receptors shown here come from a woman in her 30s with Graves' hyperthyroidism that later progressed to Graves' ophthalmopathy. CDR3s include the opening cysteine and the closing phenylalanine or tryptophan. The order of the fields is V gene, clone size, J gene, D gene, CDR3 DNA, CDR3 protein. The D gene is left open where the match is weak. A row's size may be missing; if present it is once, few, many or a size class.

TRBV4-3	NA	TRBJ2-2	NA	TGCGCCAGCAGCCAACTTACTGGAGCGGGCACCGGGGAGCTGTTTTTT	CASSQLTGAGTGELFF
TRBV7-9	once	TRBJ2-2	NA	TGTGCCAGCAGCCACGACACGAACACCGGGGAGCTGTTTTTT	CASSHDTNTGELFF
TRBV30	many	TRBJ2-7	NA	TGTGCCTGGAGCATTGGGGGGTTACGGGTATCGAGGGAGCAGTACTTC	CAWSIGGLRVSREQYF
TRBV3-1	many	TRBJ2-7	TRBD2	TGTGCCAGCAGCCAAGCCGGGAGGTTGACCTACGAGCAGTACTTC	CASSQAGRLTYEQYF
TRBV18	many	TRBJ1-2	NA	TGTGCCAGCTCACCCACCAAGGAGGGGTGGGGCTACACCTTC	CASSPTKEGWGYTF
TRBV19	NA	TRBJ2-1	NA	TGTGCCAGTAGAGTTGCGGCGGGGGCAGCCCACAATGAGCAGTTCTTC	CASRVAAGAAHNEQFF
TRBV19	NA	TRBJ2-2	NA	TGTGCCAGTAGTATAGTTACCGGCACCGGGGAGCTGTTTTTT	CASSIVTGTGELFF
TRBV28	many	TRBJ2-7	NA	TGTGCCAGCAGTTTATGGAAGGGGACCGCCTACGAGCAGTACTTC	CASSLWKGTAYEQYF
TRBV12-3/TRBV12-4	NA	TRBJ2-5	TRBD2	TGTGCCAGCAGTTCCCCGGCGGGAGAGCCAGAGACCCAGTACTTC	CASSSPAGEPETQYF
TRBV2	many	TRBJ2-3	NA	TGTGCCGGATCCGAGCTAGCGAGCACAGATACGCAGTATTTT	CAGSELASTDTQYF
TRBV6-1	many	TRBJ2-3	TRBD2	TGTGCCAGCAGTTCCGTCGAGGCGGGAGGGAATACGCAGTATTTT	CASSSVEAGGNTQYF